This T cell receptor beta chain was recovered during a study of post-analysis software for immune sequencing data. Findings of the study overall: With TRBV5-6, TRBV5-1 and TRBV20-1 included, a handful of TRBV segments were more frequent in patients than in controls.

As regards this clonotype: What it binds is not known.

TCR beta libraries were prepared from cDNA with unique molecular identifiers. TCRdb re-called the PCR reads with MiXCR, one entry per CDR3 protein. The sample includes approximately 360,000 distinct CDR3 sequences, less than 40% of them seen just once. The V and J ends lost 3 bases and 8 bases respectively, with 25 bases between them. The CDR3 is 17 residues long. Per germline, CDR1 SGHRS and CDR2 YFSETQ. V usage is TRBV5-1 and J usage is TRBJ2-3; possibly TRBD2 for D (5 bases). Material: blood. This receptor was identified in a girl aged 10-17 years with multiple sclerosis. CDR3 in DNA: TGCGCCAGCAGCTCCACCCTTGCACCCGGGGTTCAAGGTACGCAGTATTTT. It translates to CASSSTLAPGVQGTQYF. The full variable domain, completed using reference TRBV5-1 and TRBJ2-3, is KAGVTQTPRYLIKTRGQQVTLSCSPISGHRSVSWYQQTPGQGLQFLFEYFSETQRNKGNFPGRFSGRQFSNSRSEMNVSTLELGDSALYLCASSSTLAPGVQGTQYFGPGTRLTVL.